This T cell receptor beta chain originates from a study of blood T cell repertoires in COVID-19. The CDR3 sequence is 18 residues long. Trimming took off 6 bases at V and 0 bases at J, with 24 bases between the two ends. Germline CDR1 and CDR2: SGHTA and FQGNSA. Only one count was recorded for this clone. Clones were read by immunoSEQ multiplex PCR, and TCRdb kept only the in-frame ones, dropping some. The sample contains roughly 79,000 clones, over 80% of which appear only once. The sequencing input was peripheral blood. V usage is TRBV7-2 and J usage is TRBJ2-7, with D perhaps matching TRBD2 (5 bases). This TCR derives from a man aged 60 to 75 with active or convalescent COVID-19. The CDR3 loop reads CASSQDPYVGEASYEQYF. The CDR3 nucleotides are TGTGCCAGCAGTCAAGACCCCTACGTGGGAGAAGCCTCCTACGAGCAGTACTTC.